One T cell receptor (beta chain) is described in this entry. The antigen is unknown. V shed 3 bases and J 2 bases; nucleotides not matched to a gene: 5. The germline CDR1 and CDR2 sequences are KGHSH and LQKENI. The CDR3 sequence is 15 residues long. The method was immunoSEQ multiplex PCR; TCRdb's version includes in-frame clones alone and lacks a portion of them. Of hundreds of thousands of clones detected, 75% to 90% appear once; the ten largest clones hold 0.8% to 0.85%. The record originates from a study of cytomegalovirus exposure and HLA in healthy donors. Study-level information: The platform used for the 110 or so validation repertoires matched that of the approximately 640 first-cohort repertoires, a later analysis reported.

Notes on the study in general: Reportedly, diagnosis of cytomegalovirus status by the classifier showed high specificity and sensitivity. A list of approximately 150 TCR beta chains associated with cytomegalovirus was given. Later, an analysis found that TCR clusters from the first cohort tended to co-occur in the 110 or so validation repertoires.

This receptor was obtained from a woman between 18 and 29 years old in good health and CMV-seronegative. The chain couples TRBV18 to TRBJ1-2; TRBD1 matches at 8 bases. The sample comprised PBMCs. The CDR3 sequence is CASSPGQGSNYGYTF. CDR3 nucleotide sequence: TGTGCCAGCTCACCTGGACAGGGTTCAAACTATGGCTACACCTTC.